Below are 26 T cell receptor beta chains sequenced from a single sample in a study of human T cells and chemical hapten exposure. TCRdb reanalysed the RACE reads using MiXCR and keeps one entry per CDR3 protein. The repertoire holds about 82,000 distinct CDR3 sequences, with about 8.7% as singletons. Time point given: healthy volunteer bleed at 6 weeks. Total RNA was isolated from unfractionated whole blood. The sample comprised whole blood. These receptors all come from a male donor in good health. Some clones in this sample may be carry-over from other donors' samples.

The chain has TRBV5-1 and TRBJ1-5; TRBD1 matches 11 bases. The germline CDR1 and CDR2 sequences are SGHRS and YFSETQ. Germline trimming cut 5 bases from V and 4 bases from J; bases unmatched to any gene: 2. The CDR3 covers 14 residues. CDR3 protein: CASRGQGENQPQHF. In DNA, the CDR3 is TGCGCCAGCAGGGGACAGGGGGAAAATCAGCCCCAGCATTTT.

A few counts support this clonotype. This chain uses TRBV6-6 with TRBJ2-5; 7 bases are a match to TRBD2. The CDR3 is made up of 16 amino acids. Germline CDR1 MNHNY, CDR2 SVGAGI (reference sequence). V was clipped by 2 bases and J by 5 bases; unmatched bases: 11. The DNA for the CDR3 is TGTGCCAGCAGTTACGGGGTCACCAGGGAGGGGGAGACCCAGTACTTC. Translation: CASSYGVTREGETQYF.

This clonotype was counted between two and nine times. This CDR3 reads CASSLTYSTDTQYF. Written as DNA, the CDR3 is TGTGCCAGCAGTTTAACATACAGCACAGATACGCAGTATTTT. The chain couples TRBV12-3 or TRBV12-4 to TRBJ2-3; D remains ambiguous. V was pared by 2 bases and J by 0 bases, with 6 bases between. This CDR3 comprises 14 residues.

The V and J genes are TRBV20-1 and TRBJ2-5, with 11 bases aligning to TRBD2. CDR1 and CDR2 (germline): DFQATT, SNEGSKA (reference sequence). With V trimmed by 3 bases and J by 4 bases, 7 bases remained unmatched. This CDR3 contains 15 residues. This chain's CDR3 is CSASALAGGAETQYF. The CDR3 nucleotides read TGCAGTGCTAGTGCGCTAGCGGGAGGTGCAGAGACCCAGTACTTC.

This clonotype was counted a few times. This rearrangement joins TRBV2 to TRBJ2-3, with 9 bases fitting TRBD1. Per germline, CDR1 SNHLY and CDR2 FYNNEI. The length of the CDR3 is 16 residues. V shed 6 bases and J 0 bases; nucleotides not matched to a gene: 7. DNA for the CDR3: TGTGCCAGCAGAGCTACCGGGACAGGGAGCACAGATACGCAGTATTTT. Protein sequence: CASRATGTGSTDTQYF.

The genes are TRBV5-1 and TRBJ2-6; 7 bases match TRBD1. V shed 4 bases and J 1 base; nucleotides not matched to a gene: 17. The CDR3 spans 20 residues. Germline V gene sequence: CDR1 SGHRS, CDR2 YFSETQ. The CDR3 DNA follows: TGCGCCAGCAGCCCTATCCCGGGACAGACATACCCTTCTGGGGCCAACGTCCTGACTTTC. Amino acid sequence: CASSPIPGQTYPSGANVLTF. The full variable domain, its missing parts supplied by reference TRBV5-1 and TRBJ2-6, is KAGVTQTPRYLIKTRGQQVTLSCSPISGHRSVSWYQQTPGQGLQFLFEYFSETQRNKGNFPGRFSGRQFSNSRSEMNVSTLELGDSALYLCASSPIPGQTYPSGANVLTFGAGSRLTVL.

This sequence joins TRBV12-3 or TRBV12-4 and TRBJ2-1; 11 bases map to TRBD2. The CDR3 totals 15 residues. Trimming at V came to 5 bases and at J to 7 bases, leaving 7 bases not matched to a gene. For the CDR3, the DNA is TGTGCCAGCAGTCCTAGCGGGAGGACGGGGAATGAGCAGTTCTTC. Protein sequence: CASSPSGRTGNEQFF.

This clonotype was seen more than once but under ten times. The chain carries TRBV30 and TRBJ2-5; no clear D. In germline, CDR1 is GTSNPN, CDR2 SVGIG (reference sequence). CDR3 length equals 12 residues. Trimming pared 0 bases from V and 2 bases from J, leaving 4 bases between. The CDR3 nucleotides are TGTGCCTGGAGTGTGCGGCAAGAGACCCAGTACTTC. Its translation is CAWSVRQETQYF.

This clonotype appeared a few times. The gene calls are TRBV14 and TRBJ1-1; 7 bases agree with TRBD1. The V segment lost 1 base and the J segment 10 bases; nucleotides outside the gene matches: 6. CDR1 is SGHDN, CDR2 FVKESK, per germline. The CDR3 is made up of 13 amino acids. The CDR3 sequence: CASSQVTGVGAFF. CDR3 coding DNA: TGTGCCAGCAGCCAAGTAACAGGGGTCGGAGCTTTCTTT.

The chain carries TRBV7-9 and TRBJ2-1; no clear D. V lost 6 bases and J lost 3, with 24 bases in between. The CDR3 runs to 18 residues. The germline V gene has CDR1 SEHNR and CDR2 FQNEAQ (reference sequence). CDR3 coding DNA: TGTGCCAGCAGTTCTACCCGGGCCTCGGAGACTTTCTACAATGAGCAGTTCTTC. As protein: CASSSTRASETFYNEQFF.

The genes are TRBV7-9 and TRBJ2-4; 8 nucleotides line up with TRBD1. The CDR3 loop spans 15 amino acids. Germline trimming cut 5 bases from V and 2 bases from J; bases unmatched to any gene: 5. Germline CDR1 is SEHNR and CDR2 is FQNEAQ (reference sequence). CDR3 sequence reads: CASSPGGLSKNIQYF. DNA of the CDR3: TGTGCCAGCAGCCCAGGGGGCTTGTCCAAAAACATTCAGTACTTC.

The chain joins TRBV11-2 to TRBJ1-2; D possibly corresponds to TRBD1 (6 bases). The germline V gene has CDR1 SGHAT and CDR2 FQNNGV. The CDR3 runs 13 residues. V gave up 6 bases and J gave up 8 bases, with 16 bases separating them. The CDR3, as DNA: TGTGCCAGCAGTTCTAGACAGGCTGGAGGCTACACCTTC. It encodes CASSSRQAGGYTF.

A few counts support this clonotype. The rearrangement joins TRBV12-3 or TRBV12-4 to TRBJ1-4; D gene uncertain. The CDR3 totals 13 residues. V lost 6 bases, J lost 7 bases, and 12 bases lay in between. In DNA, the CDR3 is TGTGCCAGCAGACTAGACTGGGGTGAAAAACTGTTTTTT. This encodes CASRLDWGEKLFF.

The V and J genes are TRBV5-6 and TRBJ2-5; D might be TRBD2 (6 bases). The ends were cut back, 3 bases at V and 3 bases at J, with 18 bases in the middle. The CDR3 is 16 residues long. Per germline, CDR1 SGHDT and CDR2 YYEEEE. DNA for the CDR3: TGTGCCAGCAGCTCTACACCCGGGACTGAGGAAGAGACCCAGTACTTC. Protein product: CASSSTPGTEEETQYF.

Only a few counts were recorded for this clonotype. DNA of the CDR3: TGCGCCAGCAGCCAAGAGAGGATAGAGGACAGGGGCAGGAGAGAGGCCAAAAACATTCAGTACTTC. Translating it yields CASSQERIEDRGRREAKNIQYF. This rearrangement joins TRBV4-1 to TRBJ2-4; TRBD1 matches 9 bases. V lost 0 bases, J lost 1 base, and 19 bases stayed unmatched. Germline CDR1 MGHRA, CDR2 YSYEKL. This CDR3 spans 22 amino acids.

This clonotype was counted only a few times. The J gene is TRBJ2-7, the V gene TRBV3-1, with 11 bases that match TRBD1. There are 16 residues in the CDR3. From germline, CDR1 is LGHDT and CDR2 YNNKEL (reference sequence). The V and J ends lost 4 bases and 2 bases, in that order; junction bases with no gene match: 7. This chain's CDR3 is CASSPGPGQGAYEQYF. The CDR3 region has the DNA TGTGCCAGCAGCCCCGGCCCGGGACAGGGGGCCTACGAGCAGTACTTC.

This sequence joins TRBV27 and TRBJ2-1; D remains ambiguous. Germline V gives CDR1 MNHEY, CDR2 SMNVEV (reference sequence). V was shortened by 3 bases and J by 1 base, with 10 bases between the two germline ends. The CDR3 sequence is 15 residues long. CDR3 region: CASSFSVGSYNEQFF. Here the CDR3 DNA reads TGTGCCAGCAGTTTCAGTGTTGGGTCCTACAATGAGCAGTTCTTC.

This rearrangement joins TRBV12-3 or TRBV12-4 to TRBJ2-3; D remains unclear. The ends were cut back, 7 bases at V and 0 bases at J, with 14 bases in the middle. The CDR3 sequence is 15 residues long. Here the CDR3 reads CASTSIATSTDTQYF. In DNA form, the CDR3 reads TGTGCCAGCACCTCGATTGCGACTAGCACAGATACGCAGTATTTT.

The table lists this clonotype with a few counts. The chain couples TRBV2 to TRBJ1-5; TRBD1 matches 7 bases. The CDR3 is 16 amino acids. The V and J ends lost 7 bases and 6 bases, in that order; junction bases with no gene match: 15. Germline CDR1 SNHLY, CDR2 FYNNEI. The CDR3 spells CASTPVGGGSGQPQHF. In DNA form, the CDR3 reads TGTGCCAGCACTCCAGTCGGAGGGGGCTCGGGTCAGCCCCAGCATTTT.

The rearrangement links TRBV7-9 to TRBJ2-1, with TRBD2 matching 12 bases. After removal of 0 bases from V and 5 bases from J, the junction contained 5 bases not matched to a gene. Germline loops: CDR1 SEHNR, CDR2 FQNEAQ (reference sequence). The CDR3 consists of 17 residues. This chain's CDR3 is CASSLASSGGVNNEQFF. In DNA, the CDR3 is TGTGCCAGCAGCTTAGCGTCTAGCGGGGGGGTAAACAATGAGCAGTTCTTC.

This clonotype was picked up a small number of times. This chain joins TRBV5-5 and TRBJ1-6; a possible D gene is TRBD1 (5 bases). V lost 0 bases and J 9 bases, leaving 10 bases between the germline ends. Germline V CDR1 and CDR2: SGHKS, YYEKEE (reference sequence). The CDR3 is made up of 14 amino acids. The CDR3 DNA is TGTGCCAGCAGCTTGGTTCCAGGGACTTCACCCCTCCACTTT. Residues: CASSLVPGTSPLHF.

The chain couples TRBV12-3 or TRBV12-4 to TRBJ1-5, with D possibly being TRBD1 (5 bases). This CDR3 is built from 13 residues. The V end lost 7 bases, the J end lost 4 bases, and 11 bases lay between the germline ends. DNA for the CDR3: TGTGCCAGCACCCCTGGGGGGAATCAGCCCCAGCATTTT. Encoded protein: CASTPGGNQPQHF.

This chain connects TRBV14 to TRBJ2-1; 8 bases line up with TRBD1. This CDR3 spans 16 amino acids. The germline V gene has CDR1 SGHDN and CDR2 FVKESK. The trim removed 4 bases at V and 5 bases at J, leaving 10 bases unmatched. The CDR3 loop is CASSPRVGQGNNEQFF. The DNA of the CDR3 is TGTGCCAGCAGCCCAAGGGTCGGACAGGGCAACAATGAGCAGTTCTTC.

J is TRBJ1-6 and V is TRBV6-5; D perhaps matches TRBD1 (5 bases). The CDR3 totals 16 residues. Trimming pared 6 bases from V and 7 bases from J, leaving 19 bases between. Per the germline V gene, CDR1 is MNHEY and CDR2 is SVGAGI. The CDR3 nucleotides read TGTGCCAGCAGAAGAGTCCAAACCGGGGGGAATTCACCCCTCCACTTT. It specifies CASRRVQTGGNSPLHF.

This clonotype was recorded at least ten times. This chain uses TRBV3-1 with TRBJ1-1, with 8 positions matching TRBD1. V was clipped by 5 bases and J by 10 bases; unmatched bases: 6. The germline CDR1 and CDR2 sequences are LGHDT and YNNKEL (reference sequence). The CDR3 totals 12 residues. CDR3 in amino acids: CASSNRDRTAFF. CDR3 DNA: TGTGCCAGCAGCAACCGGGACAGGACAGCTTTCTTT.

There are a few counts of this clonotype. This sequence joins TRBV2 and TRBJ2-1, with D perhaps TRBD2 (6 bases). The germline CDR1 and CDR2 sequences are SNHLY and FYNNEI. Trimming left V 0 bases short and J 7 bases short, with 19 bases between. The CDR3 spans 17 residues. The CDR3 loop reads CASSEAYVVQGGNEQFF. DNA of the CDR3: TGTGCCAGCAGTGAAGCGTATGTGGTCCAGGGAGGAAATGAGCAGTTCTTC.